What follows are 18 T cell receptor beta chains derived from one specimen sequenced in a study of cytomegalovirus exposure and HLA in healthy donors. A multiplex PCR was run with 60 Vbeta primers and 13 Jbeta primers. Using immunoSEQ multiplex PCR, the repertoire was profiled, and TCRdb retains in-frame clones only, with some absent. This sample yields about 200,000 clones, of which roughly 80% are seen a single time; roughly a sixth belongs to the top ten. The sequenced sample consisted of PBMCs. The receptors originated from a man aged 35-49 years in good health and CMV-seronegative.

This chain joins TRBV6-5 and TRBJ1-2, with a weak D call TRBD1 (6 bases). Germline-derived CDR1 and CDR2 are MNHEY and SVGAGI. V was cut by 8 bases and J by 1 base, with 17 bases left in between. There are 15 residues in the CDR3. The CDR3 bases are TGTGCCAGCTCCTTGACAGGATCCCTTAACTATGGCTACACCTTC. The encoded protein is CASSLTGSLNYGYTF.

The CDR3 is CASSPPGGGSDTQYF. The CDR3 nucleotides read TGTGCCAGCTCACCGCCGGGAGGCGGATCGGATACGCAGTATTTT. The rearrangement uses TRBV18 and TRBJ2-3; TRBD2 aligns across 7 bases. This CDR3 has 15 residues. Germline assignment: CDR1 KGHSH and CDR2 LQKENI. J lost 6 bases, V lost 3 bases, and 9 bases had no gene match.

CDR3 DNA sequence: TGCGCCAGCAGCTTCCGTCTAGCGGGGCAAGAGACCCAGTACTTC. Its translation: CASSFRLAGQETQYF. This chain links TRBV5-1 with TRBJ2-5, with 9 bases fitting TRBD2. Germline V gene lookup returns CDR1 SGHRS and CDR2 YFSETQ. The CDR3 is 15 residues long. V lost 2 bases to trimming and J lost 2 bases; unmatched junction nucleotides: 4.

The chain is built from TRBV6-6 and TRBJ1-2, with D maybe TRBD1 (5 bases). Per the germline V gene, CDR1 is MNHNY and CDR2 is SVGAGI (reference sequence). The V end was cut by 5 bases, the J end by 6 bases, with 13 bases between. This CDR3 has 13 residues. CDR3 DNA sequence: TGTGCCAGCAGTCCGTTAGGAGGGGATGGCTACACCTTC. This codes for CASSPLGGDGYTF.

The chain couples TRBV5-5 to TRBJ2-1; weak D call: TRBD2 (6 bases). This CDR3 comprises 15 residues. Germline values: CDR1 SGHKS, CDR2 YYEKEE (reference sequence). With 4 bases removed from V and 6 bases from J, the gap between germline ends came to 17 bases. This chain's CDR3 is CASSPPAEGSNEQFF. The CDR3 coding sequence is TGTGCCAGCAGCCCCCCAGCGGAGGGAAGCAATGAGCAGTTCTTC.

The chain employs TRBV7-9 and TRBJ1-1; possible D gene TRBD1, 5 bases. This CDR3 spans 17 amino acids. V shed 1 base and J shed 1 base, with 16 bases lying between them. Germline V gene lookup returns CDR1 SEHNR and CDR2 FQNEAQ (reference sequence). This CDR3 reads CASSLVGGRVRNTEAFF. CDR3 bases: TGTGCCAGCAGCTTAGTCGGGGGGAGAGTTCGGAACACTGAAGCTTTCTTT.

The V and J genes are TRBV5-4 and TRBJ1-1; possibly TRBD1 for D (6 bases). Germline CDR1 and CDR2: SGHNT and YYREEE (reference sequence). The length of the CDR3 is 16 residues. V lost 5 bases to trimming and J lost 1 base, with 18 bases between them. CDR3 bases: TGTGCCAGCAGACCCGATGCCGGGACACAGAACACTGAAGCTTTCTTT. Its protein product is CASRPDAGTQNTEAFF.

This chain connects TRBV15 to TRBJ2-1, with 8 bases aligning to TRBD1. Trimming removed 2 bases from V and 3 bases from J; junction bases left unmatched: 0. Germline-derived CDR1 and CDR2 are LNHNV and YYDKDF (reference sequence). The CDR3 totals 14 residues. CDR3 sequence (DNA): TGTGCCACCAGCAGAACAGGGGGCTACAATGAGCAGTTCTTC. Translated, it gives CATSRTGGYNEQFF.

The chain couples TRBV28 to TRBJ2-2; no reliable D call. Germline lookup yields CDR1 MDHEN and CDR2 SYDVKM. V lost 5 bases and J 6 bases, leaving 4 bases between the germline ends. CDR3 size: 11 residues. DNA for the CDR3: TGTGCCAGCAGTCCGGCCGGGGAGCTGTTTTTT. Encoded protein: CASSPAGELFF. The complete variable domain, with remaining parts taken from reference TRBV28 and TRBJ2-2, reads DVKVTQSSRYLVKRTGEKVFLECVQDMDHENMFWYRQDPGLGLRLIYFSYDVKMKEKGDIPEGYSVSREKKERFSLILESASTNQTSMYLCASSPAGELFFGEGSRLTVL.

DNA for the CDR3: TGCAGCGAGGGGCCGCTGAACACTGAAGCTTTCTTT. Residues: CSEGPLNTEAFF. The rearrangement links TRBV29-1 to TRBJ1-1, with D possibly matching TRBD1 (5 bases). CDR1 and CDR2 from the germline V gene are SQVTM and ANQGSEA. This CDR3 is 12 amino acids long. V lost 7 bases and J 0 bases, leaving 9 bases between the germline ends.

V usage is TRBV7-9 and J usage is TRBJ2-1, with 9 bases matching TRBD2. J was trimmed by 5 bases and V by 0 bases; bases with no gene match: 14. This CDR3 is 19 amino acids long. Germline CDR1 and CDR2: SEHNR and FQNEAQ (reference sequence). DNA of the CDR3: TGTGCCAGCAGCTTAGCGACTAGCGGCAAGAGAGGAGGGGACAATGAGCAGTTCTTC. This sequence encodes CASSLATSGKRGGDNEQFF.

This rearrangement joins TRBV5-1 to TRBJ1-2, with 8 bases identical to TRBD1. V was pared by 0 bases and J by 2 bases, with 3 bases of the junction left unmatched. The CDR3 is made up of 15 amino acids. From germline, CDR1 is SGHRS and CDR2 YFSETQ. CDR3: CASSLEQGVNYGYTF. The CDR3 DNA reads TGCGCCAGCAGCTTGGAACAGGGGGTAAACTATGGCTACACCTTC.

V and J are TRBV2 and TRBJ1-5, with TRBD1 as a possible D gene (5 bases). The CDR3 runs to 13 residues. V lost 7 bases and J lost 6, with 13 bases in between. Germline CDR1 SNHLY, CDR2 FYNNEI. CDR3 nucleotide sequence: TGTGCCAGCACCTTTTCAGGGATTCAGCCCCAGCATTTT. Amino acid sequence: CASTFSGIQPQHF. The variable domain in full, completed from reference TRBV2 and TRBJ1-5, reads EPEVTQTPSHQVTQMGQEVILRCVPISNHLYFYWYRQILGQKVEFLVSFYNNEISEKSEIFDDQFSVERPDGSNFTLKIRSTKLEDSAMYFCASTFSGIQPQHFGDGTRLSIL.

The V call is TRBV25-1, the J call TRBJ2-3, with 8 bases that match TRBD1. Germline V gene lookup returns CDR1 MGHDK and CDR2 SYGVNS. CDR3 size: 14 residues. V was clipped by 8 bases and J by 1 base; unmatched bases: 5. This CDR3 is CASGETGGTDTQYF. As DNA, the CDR3 is TGTGCCAGCGGAGAGACAGGGGGCACAGATACGCAGTATTTT.

This chain links TRBV5-5 with TRBJ1-5, with TRBD1 matching 7 bases. The CDR3 has 17 amino acids. The V segment lost 4 bases and the J segment 4 bases; nucleotides outside the gene matches: 14. Germline CDR1 SGHKS, CDR2 YYEKEE (reference sequence). CDR3 bases: TGTGCCAGCAGCGTGGGTTCAGGGGGAGCGAGGAATCAGCCCCAGCATTTT. This gives the protein CASSVGSGGARNQPQHF.

The V and J genes are TRBV13 and TRBJ2-3; D not resolved. The CDR3 totals 14 residues. Germline V CDR1 and CDR2: PRHDT, FYEKMQ (reference sequence). Trimming removed 6 bases at V and 2 bases at J, with 12 bases between. CDR3 region: CASSPRLDTDTQYF. The CDR3 bases are TGTGCCAGCAGTCCTCGACTGGACACAGATACGCAGTATTTT.

In nucleotides, the CDR3 is TGTGCCAGCAGTTTAAGGGTCAGCGGGAGGGTATACGAGCAGTACTTC. Protein: CASSLRVSGRVYEQYF. The chain recombines TRBV27 with TRBJ2-7; 10 nucleotides agree with TRBD2. CDR3 length: 16 amino acids. V gave up 2 bases and J gave up 4 bases; unmatched junction bases: 8. Germline V gives CDR1 MNHEY, CDR2 SMNVEV (reference sequence).

The chain combines TRBV6-5 with TRBJ1-2; D uncertain. Trimming cost V 0 bases and J 4 bases, with 15 bases left between them. CDR3 size: 16 residues. Germline V lookup: CDR1 MNHEY, CDR2 SVGAGI. CDR3: CASSYSLLPNSYGYTF. The CDR3 DNA is TGTGCCAGCAGTTACTCGTTACTCCCGAACAGCTATGGCTACACCTTC.